This T cell receptor (beta chain) emerged from a study of blood T cell repertoires in COVID-19. Study at large: Spain, Italy and the United States supplied samples that represented acute and convalescent COVID-19. PBMCs, B-cell-depleted T cells, or T cells were the source of the cDNA or gDNA that made up the material.

The CDR3 is 15 residues long. Germline V gene data show CDR1 as SGHDT and CDR2 as YYEEEE. Germline trimming cut 2 bases from V and 7 bases from J; bases unmatched to any gene: 6. Seattle patient enrollment occurred during active infection, with longitudinal follow-up thereafter. In the authors' workflow: Amplified reference gene primers provided the basis for estimating nucleated cell counts. Generated by immunoSEQ multiplex PCR, the TCRdb table keeps only in-frame clones and is missing some. V and J calls and clone size are as listed in that table; D and trimming were resolved from the DNA. The sample carries 250,000 to 350,000 clones, approximately 84% recorded once.

The V gene is TRBV5-6, the J gene TRBJ2-4, with 10 bases matching TRBD2. Specimen: peripheral blood. This sequence was found in a human donor with COVID-19, enrolled during active disease. The donor label of this sample is uncertain. The CDR3 DNA reads TGTGCCAGCAGCTTAAGGCTAGCGGGAGTCAACATTCAGTACTTC. This gives the protein CASSLRLAGVNIQYF. Using reference TRBV5-6 and TRBJ2-4 for the parts outside the CDR3, the full variable domain is DAGVTQSPTHLIKTRGQQVTLRCSPKSGHDTVSWYQQALGQGPQFIFQYYEEEERQRGNFPDRFSGHQFPNYSSELNVNALLLGDSALYLCASSLRLAGVNIQYFGAGTRLSVL.